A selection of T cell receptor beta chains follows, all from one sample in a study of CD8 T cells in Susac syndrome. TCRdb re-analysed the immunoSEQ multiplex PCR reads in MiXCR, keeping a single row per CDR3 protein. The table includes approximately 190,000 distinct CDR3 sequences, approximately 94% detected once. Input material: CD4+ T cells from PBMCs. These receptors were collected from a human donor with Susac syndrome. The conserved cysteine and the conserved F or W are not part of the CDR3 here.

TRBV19,ASSIGFGGGGAYNEQF
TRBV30,AWKVTSGTYNEQF
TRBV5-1,ASSLGVGNTEAF
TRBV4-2,ASSQDGSSDTIY
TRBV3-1,ASSRGDRAYEQY
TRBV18,ASSPRSSGGARTDTQY
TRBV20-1,SRRQGQTNYGYT
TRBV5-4,ASSFPPSGGADTQY
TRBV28,ASRKGVVPYEQY
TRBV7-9,ASSLASGGPDTQY
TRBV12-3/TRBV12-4,ASSKDRVHGYT
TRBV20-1,SARDRGMYYNEQF
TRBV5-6,ASSSGLSETQY
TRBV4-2,ASSQDPDYEQY
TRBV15,ATSGSYNEQF
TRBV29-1,SVAGSSGNTIY
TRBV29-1,SVAGAGELF
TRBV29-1,SVGQPGELF
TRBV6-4,ASSARDDGNTIY
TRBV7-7,ASSLSAGSPTDTQY
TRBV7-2,ASSPGLAGVYNEQF
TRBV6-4,ASSDSPGLAGGINNEQF